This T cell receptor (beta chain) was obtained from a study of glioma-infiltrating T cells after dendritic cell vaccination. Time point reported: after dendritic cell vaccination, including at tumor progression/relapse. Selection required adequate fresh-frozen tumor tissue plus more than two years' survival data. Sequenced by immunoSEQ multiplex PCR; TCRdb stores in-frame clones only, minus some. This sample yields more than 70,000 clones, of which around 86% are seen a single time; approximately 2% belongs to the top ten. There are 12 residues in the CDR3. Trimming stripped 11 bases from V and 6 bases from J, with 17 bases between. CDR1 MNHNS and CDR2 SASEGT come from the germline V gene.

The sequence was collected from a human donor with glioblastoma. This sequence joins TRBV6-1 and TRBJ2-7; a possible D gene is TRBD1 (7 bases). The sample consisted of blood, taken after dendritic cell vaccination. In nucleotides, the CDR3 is TGTGCCCATCAGGAGGGGGCCTCCGAGCAGTACTTC. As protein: CAHQEGASEQYF.